A single T cell receptor (beta chain) is shown here with its context. Assay used: immunoSEQ multiplex PCR; TCRdb lists only in-frame clones, some missing. The data show approximately 160,000 clones, over 75% seen once. This entry is derived from a study of cytotoxic CD8 clonotypes in ibrutinib-treated CLL. Overall study: Across the patients, approximately 10 were relapsed/refractory, under 16 treatment-naive and approximately 18 IGHV unmutated. Response samples were taken after a median roughly 12 months of treatment, range 6 to 36.

The source of this sequence is a human donor with chronic lymphocytic leukemia. The sample here was PBMCs, taken at disease progression, from a patient treated with ibrutinib.

CDR3 loop: CASASLAGDTQYF. In DNA, the CDR3 is TGTGCCAGCGCCTCTCTAGCGGGAGACACGCAGTATTTT. V is TRBV7-2 and J is TRBJ2-3; 10 bases are a match to TRBD2. Germline V gene lookup returns CDR1 SGHTA and CDR2 FQGNSA. The length of the CDR3 is 13 residues. Trimming cost V 8 bases and J 9 bases; bases outside gene matches: 8.